The 26 T cell receptor beta chains in this list originate from one sample, sequenced in a study of blood T cell repertoires in COVID-19. Data came from immunoSEQ multiplex PCR; TCRdb stores just in-frame clones and leaves some out. Of approximately 210,000 clones in the sample, 84% were seen once. Material: peripheral blood. The receptors derive from a woman aged 45 to 65 with active or convalescent COVID-19.

V usage is TRBV4-1 and J usage is TRBJ2-7, with no clear D. The CDR3 spans 14 residues. Trimming pared 3 bases from V and 0 bases from J, leaving 9 bases between. Germline V lookup: CDR1 MGHRA, CDR2 YSYEKL. The chain's CDR3 is CASSHIPSSYEQYF. The CDR3 nucleotides read TGCGCCAGCAGCCATATTCCGAGCTCCTACGAGCAGTACTTC.

The rearrangement joins TRBV6-5 to TRBJ1-3, with D perhaps matching TRBD1 (6 bases). Trimming took 0 bases from V and 7 from J, leaving 16 bases between them. The CDR3 is made up of 16 amino acids. Germline lookup yields CDR1 MNHEY and CDR2 SVGAGI. The chain's CDR3 is CASSYSPTGKRNTIYF. CDR3 coding DNA: TGTGCCAGCAGTTACTCGCCCACAGGGAAGAGGAACACCATATATTTT.

This chain connects TRBV15 to TRBJ1-5; D gene unclear. The CDR3 spans 11 residues. V shed 8 bases and J shed 3 bases, with 5 bases lying between them. Germline lookup yields CDR1 LNHNV and CDR2 YYDKDF (reference sequence). The CDR3 sequence: CATGLNQPQHF. In nucleotides, the CDR3 is TGTGCCACCGGACTCAATCAGCCCCAGCATTTT.

The chain uses TRBV6-5 and TRBJ1-4; D uncertain. This CDR3 comprises 14 residues. Germline loops: CDR1 MNHEY, CDR2 SVGAGI. V was clipped by 0 bases and J by 9 bases, with 11 bases between them. CDR3 nucleotides: TGTGCCAGCAGTTACTCGAGCGGATTTCAAAAACTGTTTTTT. Translation gives CASSYSSGFQKLFF.

J is TRBJ2-1 and V is TRBV5-1, with D perhaps TRBD2 (5 bases). The germline gives CDR1 SGHRS, CDR2 YFSETQ. Trimming removed 5 bases at V and 1 base at J, with 16 bases between. The CDR3 totals 16 residues. CDR3 region: CASSFGPGDSYNEQFF. DNA for the CDR3: TGCGCCAGCAGTTTTGGACCCGGGGATTCCTACAATGAGCAGTTCTTC.

J is TRBJ2-3 and V is TRBV14; 8 positions agree with TRBD2. J was trimmed by 8 bases and V by 4 bases; bases with no gene match: 11. Germline V gives CDR1 SGHDN, CDR2 FVKESK. CDR3 length: 15 amino acids. In DNA form, the CDR3 reads TGTGCCAGCAGCCGGAACTCCTTAGCGGGAAGTACGCAGTATTTT. This encodes CASSRNSLAGSTQYF.

This clone came up a few times. This sequence joins TRBV28 and TRBJ2-5, with a possible D match to TRBD1 (6 bases). Germline loops: CDR1 MDHEN, CDR2 SYDVKM. With 9 bases removed from V and 4 bases from J, the gap between germline ends came to 18 bases. CDR3 length equals 14 residues. The CDR3 sequence is CASKQGGSTETQYF. CDR3 in DNA: TGTGCCAGTAAACAGGGCGGGTCGACAGAGACCCAGTACTTC.

The chain employs TRBV6-5 and TRBJ1-4; a weak D match, TRBD1 (5 bases). V dropped 6 bases and J dropped 7 bases, with 18 bases sitting between them. The CDR3 contains 15 residues. CDR1 MNHEY and CDR2 SVGAGI come from the germline V gene. CDR3 protein: CASRDPGGGIEKLFF. The CDR3 DNA sequence: TGTGCCAGCAGAGATCCGGGGGGGGGAATTGAAAAACTGTTTTTT.

The V call is TRBV4-2, the J call TRBJ1-5; TRBD1 is a possible D gene (5 bases). CDR3 length equals 15 residues. Germline V gene lookup returns CDR1 LGHNA and CDR2 YNFKEQ. V was pared by 1 base and J by 3 bases, with 10 bases between. The CDR3 DNA reads TGTGCCAGCAGCCAAGGACAGTTCCCCAATCAGCCCCAGCATTTT. Its protein is CASSQGQFPNQPQHF.

A word on this clone: This same CDR3 is encoded by further DNA sequences in the sample. The chain combines TRBV3-1 (or the pseudogene TRBV3-2) with TRBJ1-3; no clear D gene. CDR1 is LGHDT, CDR2 YNNKEL, per germline (reference sequence). V was trimmed by 4 bases and J by 0 bases, leaving 7 bases between them. CDR3 length equals 14 residues. For the CDR3, the DNA is TGTGCCAGCAGCCCCGGTTCCTCTGGAAACACCATATATTTT. This encodes CASSPGSSGNTIYF.

This clone showed up just once. This sequence joins TRBV29-1 and TRBJ1-1; D is perhaps TRBD1 (5 bases). This CDR3 comprises 13 residues. Germline CDR1 is SQVTM and CDR2 is ANQGSEA. Trimming stripped 7 bases from V and 7 bases from J, with 19 bases between. The CDR3 DNA reads as TGCAGCGCCCTAGCGGGGGGGACGGATGAAGCTTTCTTT. As protein: CSALAGGTDEAFF.

J is TRBJ2-1 and V is TRBV6-5, with TRBD1 as a possible D gene (6 bases). Deletions cut 2 bases from V and 2 bases from J, with 10 bases between. Germline assignment: CDR1 MNHEY and CDR2 SVGAGI. This CDR3 region has 15 residues. The chain's CDR3 is CASSYGRQAYNEQFF. Written as DNA, the CDR3 is TGTGCCAGCAGTTACGGGCGACAGGCCTACAATGAGCAGTTCTTC.

The chain combines TRBV6-5 with TRBJ1-5, with 9 nucleotides matching TRBD1. CDR3 length: 14 residues. V lost 8 bases and J lost 6; bases outside the gene matches: 8. Germline V gives CDR1 MNHEY, CDR2 SVGAGI. In DNA, the CDR3 is TGTGCCAGCGGGGGACAGGGTAGTAGTCAGCCCCAGCATTTT. Protein sequence: CASGGQGSSQPQHF.

The chain carries TRBV5-6 and TRBJ1-1, with D possibly TRBD1 on 5 matching bases. CDR3 size: 14 residues. Germline V gene data show CDR1 as SGHDT and CDR2 as YYEEEE. Trimming cost V 2 bases and J 0 bases, with 8 bases left between them. The CDR3 bases are TGTGCCAGCAGCTTCGGACACCTGAACACTGAAGCTTTCTTT. Translation gives CASSFGHLNTEAFF. The full variable domain, its missing parts supplied by reference TRBV5-6 and TRBJ1-1, is DAGVTQSPTHLIKTRGQQVTLRCSPKSGHDTVSWYQQALGQGPQFIFQYYEEEERQRGNFPDRFSGHQFPNYSSELNVNALLLGDSALYLCASSFGHLNTEAFFGQGTRLTVV.

This rearrangement joins TRBV3-1 (or the pseudogene TRBV3-2) to TRBJ2-3; TRBD1 matches at 7 bases. V was pared by 4 bases and J by 2 bases, with 3 bases of the junction left unmatched. There are 14 residues in the CDR3. Germline V gene sequence: CDR1 LGHDT, CDR2 YNNKEL (reference sequence). The CDR3 sequence: CASSPGQFTDTQYF. The CDR3 DNA follows: TGTGCCAGCAGCCCGGGACAGTTCACAGATACGCAGTATTTT.

This clone has a handful of counts. The chain joins TRBV7-9 to TRBJ2-7; tentatively, D is TRBD1 or TRBD2 (5 bases each). Trimming removed 5 bases from V and 0 bases from J, with 14 bases in between. This CDR3 has 15 residues. In germline, CDR1 is SEHNR, CDR2 FQNEAQ (reference sequence). The CDR3 DNA is TGTGCCAGCAGCCTAGGGGTACTAGGCTCCTACGAGCAGTACTTC. Translated, it gives CASSLGVLGSYEQYF.

For the CDR3, the DNA is TGTGCCAGCAGTGAAACGGGGGACCTTGGGCGCCAGCCCCAGCATTTT. Translated, it gives CASSETGDLGRQPQHF. The chain joins TRBV6-1 to TRBJ1-5, with a weak D call TRBD1 (5 bases). This CDR3 is 16 amino acids long. V was clipped by 2 bases and J by 7 bases, with 18 bases between them. CDR1 MNHNS and CDR2 SASEGT come from the germline V gene.

The genes are TRBV9 and TRBJ2-5, with TRBD2 as a possible D gene (6 bases). V shed 0 bases and J shed 4 bases, with 10 bases lying between them. Germline lookup yields CDR1 SGDLS and CDR2 YYNGEE. The CDR3 extends over 14 amino acids. This CDR3 reads CASSVDQGGETQYF. The CDR3 bases are TGTGCCAGCAGCGTAGATCAGGGAGGAGAGACCCAGTACTTC.

The chain recombines TRBV18 with TRBJ1-2, with D possibly matching TRBD1 (6 bases). V was pared by 3 bases and J by 8 bases, with 10 bases between. This CDR3 has 12 amino acids. Looked up from germline, CDR1 is KGHSH and CDR2 is LQKENI. CDR3 sequence reads: CASSPTGPGYTF. CDR3 DNA sequence: TGTGCCAGCTCACCTACAGGGCCGGGCTACACCTTC.

The chain carries TRBV11-2 and TRBJ2-1; D possibly corresponds to TRBD2 (5 bases). Germline values: CDR1 SGHAT, CDR2 FQNNGV. The CDR3 contains 15 residues. The V end lost 4 bases, the J end lost 3 bases, and 13 bases lay between the germline ends. The DNA for the CDR3 is TGTGCCAGCAGCTCCCCACGGGGATTCTACAATGAGCAGTTCTTC. This sequence encodes CASSSPRGFYNEQFF.

This chain connects TRBV6-5 to TRBJ1-1, with 8 positions matching TRBD1. The CDR3 has 14 residues. V was clipped by 6 bases and J by 6 bases; unmatched bases: 9. CDR1 MNHEY and CDR2 SVGAGI come from the germline V gene. The CDR3 DNA is TGTGCCAGCAGGCGGGGACAGGCTTTGGCTGAAGCTTTCTTT. Protein product: CASRRGQALAEAFF.

CDR3 in amino acids: CASSLGLAGGQGEQYF. Here the CDR3 DNA reads TGTGCCAGCAGTCTTGGACTAGCGGGAGGACAAGGAGAGCAGTACTTC. This chain uses TRBV2 with TRBJ2-7; 14 bases align to TRBD2. The CDR3 length is 16 residues. J lost 7 bases, V lost 5 bases, and 10 bases had no gene match. The germline gives CDR1 SNHLY, CDR2 FYNNEI.

The rearrangement uses TRBV5-1 and TRBJ1-6; D remains ambiguous. The V and J ends lost 0 bases and 4 bases respectively, with 11 bases between them. Germline-derived CDR1 and CDR2 are SGHRS and YFSETQ. This CDR3 comprises 16 residues. CDR3 loop: CASSLAVDTYNSPLHF. CDR3 nucleotide sequence: TGCGCCAGCAGCTTGGCCGTCGACACTTATAATTCACCCCTCCACTTT.

J is TRBJ1-3 and V is TRBV5-1, with 7 bases identical to TRBD1. CDR1 SGHRS and CDR2 YFSETQ come from the germline V gene. The J segment lost 1 base and the V segment lost 1 base, leaving 5 bases of the junction unmatched. The CDR3 consists of 16 residues. CDR3 sequence: CASSLLAGGSGNTIYF. CDR3 nucleotide sequence: TGCGCCAGCAGCTTGTTGGCAGGGGGTTCTGGAAACACCATATATTTT.

This chain uses TRBV11-2 with TRBJ2-3; 9 nucleotides line up with TRBD1. V trimming: 4 bases; J trimming: 3 bases; junction bases outside the gene matches: 5. The CDR3 spans 15 residues. Germline V gives CDR1 SGHAT, CDR2 FQNNGV. CDR3 loop: CASSWGQGLTDTQYF. The CDR3 coding sequence is TGTGCCAGCAGCTGGGGACAGGGACTGACAGATACGCAGTATTTT.

V is TRBV30 and J is TRBJ1-3, with D possibly being TRBD1 (5 bases). This CDR3 contains 13 residues. In germline, CDR1 is GTSNPN, CDR2 SVGIG (reference sequence). V dropped 7 bases and J dropped 0 bases, with 10 bases sitting between them. The CDR3 region is CALYRTSGNTIYF. CDR3 DNA: TGTGCCTTATACAGGACCTCTGGAAACACCATATATTTT.